This T cell receptor beta chain stems from a study of blood T cell repertoires in COVID-19. Background on the study: Acute and convalescent COVID-19 specimens originated in the United States, Italy and Spain.

Original processing methods: For nucleated cells, counts were estimated from reference gene primer amplification. Clones were sequenced by immunoSEQ multiplex PCR, and TCRdb holds only the in-frame ones, with some missing. For V, J and clone size, that table is used; D and trimming come from the DNA. The table records hundreds of thousands of clones, 90% of them present only once. The sequence derives from a woman aged 40-49 years with COVID-19, enrolled during active disease. Sequencing was performed on peripheral blood.

DNA for the CDR3: TGCGCCAGCAGCCCGGTCGGGGGAACGGAGACCCAGTACTTC. This translates into CASSPVGGTETQYF. This rearrangement joins TRBV4-1 to TRBJ2-5, with D possibly matching TRBD2 (6 bases). V was clipped by 4 bases and J by 5 bases, with 14 bases between them. Germline V CDR1 and CDR2: MGHRA, YSYEKL. CDR3 length equals 14 residues.